The next 22 T cell receptor beta chains were all read from a single sample in a study of blood T cell repertoires in COVID-19. The repertoire was sequenced with immunoSEQ multiplex PCR; TCRdb's copy has only in-frame clones and lacks some. The table includes approximately 140,000 clones, roughly four fifths detected once. Sequenced material: PBMCs or T cells enriched from blood (not recorded which). These receptor sequences come from a man aged 35 to 55 with acute COVID-19.

A few counts support this clone. The chain recombines TRBV13 with TRBJ2-1, with no clear D. V was shortened by 0 bases and J by 6 bases, with 12 bases between the two germline ends. Germline V gene lookup returns CDR1 PRHDT and CDR2 FYEKMQ (reference sequence). This CDR3 spans 15 amino acids. CDR3 residues: CASSLGFGVINEQFF. The CDR3 DNA reads TGTGCCAGCAGCTTAGGTTTTGGAGTGATCAATGAGCAGTTCTTC.

V is TRBV6-1 and J is TRBJ2-3; 12 positions match TRBD2. Looked up from germline, CDR1 is MNHNS and CDR2 is SASEGT. V trimming: 0 bases; J trimming: 5 bases; junction bases outside the gene matches: 6. This CDR3 has 17 residues. In nucleotides, the CDR3 is TGTGCCAGCAGTGAAGCAGGACTAGCGGGATTTTTAGATACGCAGTATTTT. This translates into CASSEAGLAGFLDTQYF.

The V and J genes are TRBV24-1 and TRBJ1-1; no reliable D call. V lost 4 bases, J lost 8 bases, and 13 bases lay in between. Germline V gives CDR1 KGHDR, CDR2 SFDVKD. The CDR3 has 13 residues. The CDR3 protein is CATSESPAGEAFF. The CDR3 bases are TGTGCCACCAGTGAGTCCCCCGCGGGGGAAGCTTTCTTT.

V usage is TRBV5-1 and J usage is TRBJ2-6; D perhaps matches TRBD1 (6 bases). Trimming shortened V by 5 bases and J by 1 base, and 10 bases separated the two germline ends. The CDR3 length is 15 residues. Germline-derived CDR1 and CDR2 are SGHRS and YFSETQ. Here the CDR3 reads CASRDSPSGANVLTF. The CDR3 nucleotides read TGCGCCAGCAGGGACAGCCCATCTGGGGCCAACGTCCTGACTTTC.

In DNA form, the CDR3 reads TGTGCCAGCAGCCCGGCGGGATACACCGGGGAGCTGTTTTTT. Protein sequence: CASSPAGYTGELFF. The rearrangement links TRBV27 to TRBJ2-2; possible D gene TRBD2, 6 bases. With 6 bases removed from V and 3 bases from J, the gap between germline ends came to 11 bases. The CDR3 spans 14 residues. Germline values: CDR1 MNHEY, CDR2 SMNVEV (reference sequence).

This chain uses TRBV18 with TRBJ1-2; a possible D gene is TRBD1 (6 bases). Germline CDR1 KGHSH, CDR2 LQKENI. V was shortened by 2 bases and J by 5 bases, with 15 bases between the two germline ends. The CDR3 length is 15 residues. The DNA of the CDR3 is TGTGCCAGCTCACCATTACAGGGTTTAGGGTATGGCTACACCTTC. It encodes CASSPLQGLGYGYTF.

The rearrangement joins TRBV7-3 to TRBJ2-3, with unresolved D. There are 15 residues in the CDR3. V was pared by 5 bases and J by 0 bases, with 12 bases between. Germline CDR1 and CDR2: SGHTA and FQGTGA. The DNA of the CDR3 is TGTGCCAGCAGCCTCTTGGCTTCTAGCACAGATACGCAGTATTTT. It encodes CASSLLASSTDTQYF.

V is TRBV27 and J is TRBJ2-1; a weak D match, TRBD2 (6 bases). Deletions cut 8 bases from V and 0 bases from J, with 11 bases between. Germline CDR1 is MNHEY and CDR2 is SMNVEV (reference sequence). The CDR3 totals 14 residues. The CDR3 sequence: CASSWGVSYNEQFF. The CDR3 DNA reads TGTGCCAGCTCCTGGGGGGTCTCCTACAATGAGCAGTTCTTC.

V gene TRBV7-2 combines with J gene TRBJ2-5, with 8 bases fitting TRBD1. J gave up 5 bases and V 1 base, and 6 bases lay outside the gene matches. This CDR3 spans 15 amino acids. Germline CDR1 SGHTA, CDR2 FQGNSA. CDR3 in amino acids: CASSLVWTGLETQYF. The CDR3 DNA is TGTGCCAGCAGCTTAGTGTGGACAGGGTTGGAGACCCAGTACTTC.

This clone has a handful of counts. The V and J genes are TRBV29-1 and TRBJ1-2; TRBD1 is a possible D gene (5 bases). Germline V lookup: CDR1 SQVTM, CDR2 ANQGSEA. This CDR3 comprises 13 residues. The V and J ends lost 0 bases and 6 bases respectively, with 11 bases between them. CDR3 sequence reads: CSVEDITGHGYTF. For the CDR3, the DNA is TGCAGCGTTGAAGATATAACAGGTCATGGCTACACCTTC.

The chain carries TRBV5-1 and TRBJ1-5, with 9 bases matching TRBD1. Per the germline V gene, CDR1 is SGHRS and CDR2 is YFSETQ. Unmatched junction bases numbered 2, after V lost 3 bases and J lost 1 base. The CDR3 contains 15 residues. CDR3 in amino acids: CASSSGTGSNQPQHF. The CDR3 bases are TGCGCCAGCAGCTCCGGGACAGGGAGCAATCAGCCCCAGCATTTT.

The chain carries TRBV6-5 and TRBJ2-7; TRBD2 matches 7 bases. The CDR3 runs 13 residues. Trimming at V came to 5 bases and at J to 2 bases, leaving 3 bases not matched to a gene. Germline V gives CDR1 MNHEY, CDR2 SVGAGI. The CDR3 region has the DNA TGTGCCAGCAGTCCGACTAGCACCTACGAGCAGTACTTC. Translating it yields CASSPTSTYEQYF.

The rearrangement uses TRBV27 and TRBJ2-7; 8 bases are shared with TRBD1. With 6 bases clipped from V and 2 bases from J, the junction kept 6 bases outside the gene matches. From germline, CDR1 is MNHEY and CDR2 SMNVEV (reference sequence). CDR3 size: 14 residues. The CDR3 loop is CASSLRQGPYEQYF. The CDR3 DNA sequence: TGTGCCAGCAGCCTAAGACAGGGGCCCTACGAGCAGTACTTC.

The genes are TRBV5-1 and TRBJ1-1; 12 positions agree with TRBD1. V lost 4 bases and J lost 5; bases outside the gene matches: 9. The germline CDR1 and CDR2 sequences are SGHRS and YFSETQ. The CDR3 has 16 amino acids. CDR3 sequence reads: CASSPRMGQGATEAFF. The CDR3 DNA follows: TGCGCCAGCAGCCCGAGGATGGGACAGGGGGCAACTGAAGCTTTCTTT. The complete variable domain, with remaining parts taken from reference TRBV5-1 and TRBJ1-1, reads KAGVTQTPRYLIKTRGQQVTLSCSPISGHRSVSWYQQTPGQGLQFLFEYFSETQRNKGNFPGRFSGRQFSNSRSEMNVSTLELGDSALYLCASSPRMGQGATEAFFGQGTRLTVV.

This chain joins TRBV10-3 and TRBJ2-1, with TRBD1 matching over 9 bases. V was pared by 5 bases and J by 5 bases, with 1 base of the junction left unmatched. The CDR3 length is 13 residues. The germline CDR1 and CDR2 sequences are ENHRY and SYGVKD. This chain's CDR3 is CAISRTGDNEQFF. The CDR3 DNA is TGTGCCATCAGTAGGACAGGGGACAATGAGCAGTTCTTC.

This clone was found once. The CDR3 sequence is CASSYISSYEQYF. The CDR3 bases are TGTGCCAGCAGTTACATATCCTCCTACGAGCAGTACTTC. The chain joins TRBV6-5 to TRBJ2-7, with unresolved D. V lost 2 bases to trimming and J lost 0 bases, with 5 bases between them. This CDR3 is 13 amino acids long. CDR1 and CDR2 from the germline V gene are MNHEY and SVGAGI.

V gene TRBV2 combines with J gene TRBJ2-2; D remains unclear. The CDR3 is 12 residues long. Germline lookup yields CDR1 SNHLY and CDR2 FYNNEI. The V end lost 7 bases, the J end lost 5 bases, and 8 bases lay between the germline ends. The CDR3 region is CASNKQTGELFF. CDR3 sequence (DNA): TGTGCCAGCAATAAGCAAACCGGGGAGCTGTTTTTT.

J is TRBJ2-4 and V is TRBV27; TRBD1 is a possible D gene (5 bases). V was trimmed by 6 bases and J by 5 bases, leaving 8 bases between them. Germline-derived CDR1 and CDR2 are MNHEY and SMNVEV (reference sequence). The CDR3 is 12 amino acids. The CDR3 here is CASRGLENIQYF. CDR3 sequence (DNA): TGTGCCAGCAGGGGGCTTGAAAACATTCAGTACTTC.

The rearrangement joins TRBV19 to TRBJ2-7; a weak D match, TRBD1 (6 bases). The V gene lost 5 bases and the J gene lost 1 base, with 12 bases spanning the gap. The CDR3 length is 14 residues. CDR1 LNHDA and CDR2 SQIVND come from the germline V gene (reference sequence). CDR3: CASSPMTGSYEQYF. For the CDR3, the DNA is TGTGCCAGTAGTCCTATGACAGGTTCCTACGAGCAGTACTTC.

V and J are TRBV7-9 and TRBJ1-2, with a tentative D call TRBD1 (5 bases). CDR1 is SEHNR and CDR2 is FQNEAQ in the germline V gene (reference sequence). Trimming removed 6 bases from V and 6 bases from J, with 17 bases in between. The CDR3 runs to 14 residues. The CDR3 here is CASSSRDPENGYTF. The CDR3 nucleotides are TGTGCCAGCAGTTCCAGGGATCCGGAGAATGGCTACACCTTC.

This clone was recorded only once. V and J are TRBV7-9 and TRBJ1-2; 9 bases fit TRBD1. From germline, CDR1 is SEHNR and CDR2 FQNEAQ (reference sequence). This CDR3 region has 12 residues. Trimming cost V 4 bases and J 7 bases; bases outside gene matches: 1. This CDR3 is CASSSGQGGYTF. The DNA for the CDR3 is TGTGCCAGCAGCTCGGGACAGGGTGGCTACACCTTC.

The chain carries TRBV5-1 and TRBJ1-4; tentatively, D is TRBD1 (5 bases). With 0 bases removed from V and 5 bases from J, the gap between germline ends came to 11 bases. The CDR3 is made up of 15 amino acids. The V gene's germline CDR1 is SGHRS and CDR2 YFSETQ. The CDR3 DNA reads as TGCGCCAGCAGCTTGGCGGGGGACCGCAATGAAAAACTGTTTTTT. The encoded protein is CASSLAGDRNEKLFF. Combining the CDR3 with reference TRBV5-1 and TRBJ1-4 gives the whole variable domain KAGVTQTPRYLIKTRGQQVTLSCSPISGHRSVSWYQQTPGQGLQFLFEYFSETQRNKGNFPGRFSGRQFSNSRSEMNVSTLELGDSALYLCASSLAGDRNEKLFFGSGTQLSVL.